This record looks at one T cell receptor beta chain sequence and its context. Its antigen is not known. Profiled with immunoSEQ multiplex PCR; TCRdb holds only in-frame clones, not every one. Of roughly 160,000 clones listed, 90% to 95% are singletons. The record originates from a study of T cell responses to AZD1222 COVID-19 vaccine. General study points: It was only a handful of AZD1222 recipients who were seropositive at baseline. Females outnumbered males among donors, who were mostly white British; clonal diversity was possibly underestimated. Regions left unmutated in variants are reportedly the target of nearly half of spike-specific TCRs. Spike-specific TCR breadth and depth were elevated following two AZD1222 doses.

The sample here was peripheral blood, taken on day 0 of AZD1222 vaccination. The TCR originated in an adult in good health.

CDR3 residues: CAISGSVPYEQYF. The CDR3 DNA sequence: TGTGCCATCAGTGGTAGCGTCCCCTACGAGCAGTACTTC. The chain links TRBV10-3 to TRBJ2-7, with a possible D match to TRBD2 (5 bases). The germline CDR1 and CDR2 sequences are ENHRY and SYGVKD. There are 13 residues in the CDR3. With 4 bases removed from V and 2 bases from J, the gap between germline ends came to 9 bases.